This T cell receptor beta chain was profiled in a study of siplizumab effects on memory and regulatory T cells. Whole-study findings and limits: Naive T cells, seemingly more diverse than memory cells, seemed major alloresponse contributors.

Assays captured 90,000 or so TCR templates per sample. Here immunoSEQ multiplex PCR was the method, and the copy in TCRdb shows in-frame clones only, minus some. The sample has about 72,000 clones; roughly 89% are singletons. The germline V and J ends were trimmed by 5 bases and 1 base, with 9 bases remaining between them. This CDR3 comprises 14 residues. Per germline, CDR1 SEHNR and CDR2 FQNEAQ (reference sequence). Worth noting for this clone: Its antigen is currently unknown.

J is TRBJ1-5 and V is TRBV7-9; unclear D gene. The sequenced sample was CD8+ T cells sorted from blood. This receptor was taken from a human donor in good health. Here the CDR3 DNA reads TGTGCCAGCAGCAACGGTGGAAGCAATCAGCCCCAGCATTTT. It is translated as CASSNGGSNQPQHF.